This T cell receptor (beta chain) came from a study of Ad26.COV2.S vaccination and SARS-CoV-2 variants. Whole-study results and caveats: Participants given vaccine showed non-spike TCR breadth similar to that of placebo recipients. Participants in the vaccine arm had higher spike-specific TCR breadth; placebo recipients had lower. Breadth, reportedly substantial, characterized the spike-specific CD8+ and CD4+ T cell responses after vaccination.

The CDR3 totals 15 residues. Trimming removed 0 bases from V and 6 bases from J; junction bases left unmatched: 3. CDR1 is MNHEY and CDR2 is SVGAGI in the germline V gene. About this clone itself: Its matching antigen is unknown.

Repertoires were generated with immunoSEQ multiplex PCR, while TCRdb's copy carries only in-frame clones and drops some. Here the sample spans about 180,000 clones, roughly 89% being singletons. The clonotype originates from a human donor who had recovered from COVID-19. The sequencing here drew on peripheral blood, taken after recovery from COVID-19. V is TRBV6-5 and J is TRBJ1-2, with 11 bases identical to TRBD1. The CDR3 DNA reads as TGTGCCAGCAGTTACTCGAGGACAGGGGGCAATGGCTACACCTTC. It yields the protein CASSYSRTGGNGYTF.